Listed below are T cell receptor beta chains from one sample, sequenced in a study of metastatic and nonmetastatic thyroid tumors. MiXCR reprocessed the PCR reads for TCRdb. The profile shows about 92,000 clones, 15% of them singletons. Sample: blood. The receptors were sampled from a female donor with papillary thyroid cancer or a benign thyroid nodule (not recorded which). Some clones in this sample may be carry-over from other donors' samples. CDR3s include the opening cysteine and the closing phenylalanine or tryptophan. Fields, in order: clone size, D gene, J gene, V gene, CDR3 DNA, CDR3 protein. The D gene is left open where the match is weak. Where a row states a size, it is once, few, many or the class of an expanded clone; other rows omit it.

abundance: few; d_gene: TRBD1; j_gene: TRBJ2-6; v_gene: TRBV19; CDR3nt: TGTGCCAGTAGTAAAGGGCGACAGGGGGTCCGAGCCAACGTCCTGACTTTC; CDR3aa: CASSKGRQGVRANVLTF
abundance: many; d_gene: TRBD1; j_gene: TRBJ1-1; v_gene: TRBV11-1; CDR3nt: TGTGCCAGCAGCTCGATCAGGGGACAGCCCAACACTGAAGCTTTCTTT; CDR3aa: CASSSIRGQPNTEAFF
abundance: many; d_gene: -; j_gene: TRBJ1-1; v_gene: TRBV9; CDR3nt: TGTGCCAGCAGCGCACGGTCGAACACTGAAGCTTTCTTT; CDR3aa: CASSARSNTEAFF
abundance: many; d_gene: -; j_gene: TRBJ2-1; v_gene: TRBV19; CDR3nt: TGTGCCACTTATCCCCGGGACGCCGGGGACAATGAGCAGTTCTTC; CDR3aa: CATYPRDAGDNEQFF
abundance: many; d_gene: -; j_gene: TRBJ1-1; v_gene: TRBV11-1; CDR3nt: TGTGCCAGCAGCTTAGGCTTTGCCATACCGAACACTGAAGCTTTCTTT; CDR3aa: CASSLGFAIPNTEAFF
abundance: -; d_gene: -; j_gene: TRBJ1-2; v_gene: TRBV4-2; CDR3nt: TGTGCCAGCAGCCAAGATCCGTTATCCTACACCTTC; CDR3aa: CASSQDPLSYTF
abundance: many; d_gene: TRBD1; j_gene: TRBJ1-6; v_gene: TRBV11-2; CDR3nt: TGTGCCAGCAGCACTGGGACAGGGGGTAATTCACCCCTCCACTTT; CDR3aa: CASSTGTGGNSPLHF
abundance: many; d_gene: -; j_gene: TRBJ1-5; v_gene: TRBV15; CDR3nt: TGTGCCACCAGCGGCCTGGGGGCACATCAGCCCCAGCATTTT; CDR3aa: CATSGLGAHQPQHF
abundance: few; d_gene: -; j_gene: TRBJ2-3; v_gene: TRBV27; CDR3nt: TGTGCCAGCAGTTTATCTCCCCCCCCGGGGTGGGATACGCAGTATTTT; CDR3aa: CASSLSPPPGWDTQYF
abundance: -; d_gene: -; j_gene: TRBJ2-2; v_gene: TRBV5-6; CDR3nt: TGTGCCAGCACCTCACTAAACACCGGGGAGCTGTTTTTT; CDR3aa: CASTSLNTGELFF
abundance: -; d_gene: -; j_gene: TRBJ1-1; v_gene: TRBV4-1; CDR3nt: TGCGCCAGCAGATGGCTTTTATGGGGCACTGAAGCTTTCTTT; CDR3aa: CASRWLLWGTEAFF
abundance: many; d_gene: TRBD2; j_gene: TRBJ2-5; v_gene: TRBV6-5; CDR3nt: TGTGCCAGCAGTTACGGGGAGGGAGCCCATGAGAGCCAGTACTTC; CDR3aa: CASSYGEGAHESQYF
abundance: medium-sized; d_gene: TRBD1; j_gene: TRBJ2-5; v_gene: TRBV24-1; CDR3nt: TGTGCCACCAGTGACACTGGGACAGGGGAGACCCAGTACTTC; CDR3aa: CATSDTGTGETQYF
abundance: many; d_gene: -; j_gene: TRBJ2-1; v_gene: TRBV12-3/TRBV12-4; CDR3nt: TGTGCCAGCAGCATCCTCAGTGAGCAGTTCTTC; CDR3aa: CASSILSEQFF
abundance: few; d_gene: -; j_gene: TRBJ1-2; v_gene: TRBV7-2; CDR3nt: TGTGCCAGCAGCTTAGCAGGGGATGGTCTTGGCTACACCTTC; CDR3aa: CASSLAGDGLGYTF
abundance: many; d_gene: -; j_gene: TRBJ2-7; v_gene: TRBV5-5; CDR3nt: TGTGCCAGCAGCTTGAAGATCGGGGGGCCGGGCGAGCAGTACTTC; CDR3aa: CASSLKIGGPGEQYF
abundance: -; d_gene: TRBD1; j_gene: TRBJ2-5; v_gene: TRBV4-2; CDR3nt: TGTGCCAGCAGCCAAGGGACAGGGGGCCCCACAGACTTC; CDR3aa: CASSQGTGGPTDF
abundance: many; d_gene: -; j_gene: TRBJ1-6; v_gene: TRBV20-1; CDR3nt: TGCAGTGCTAGAGCCAGCTCCTATAATTCACCCCTCCACTTT; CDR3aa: CSARASSYNSPLHF
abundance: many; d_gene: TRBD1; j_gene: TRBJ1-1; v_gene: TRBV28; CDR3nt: TGTGCCAGCAGTTTATCAGGGGGCACTGAAGCTTTCTTT; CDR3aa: CASSLSGGTEAFF
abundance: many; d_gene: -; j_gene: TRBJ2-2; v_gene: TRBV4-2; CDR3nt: TGTGCCAGCAGCCAAGAACTAGCGAACACCGGGGAGCTGTTTTTT; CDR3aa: CASSQELANTGELFF
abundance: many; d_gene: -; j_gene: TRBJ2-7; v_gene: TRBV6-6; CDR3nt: TGTGCCAGCAGTTACGAGAGCTCCTACGAGCAGTACTTC; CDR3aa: CASSYESSYEQYF
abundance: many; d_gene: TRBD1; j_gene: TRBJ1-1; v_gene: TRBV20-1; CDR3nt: TGCAGTGCTGTCGGGACAGCCGAAGCTTTCTTT; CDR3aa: CSAVGTAEAFF